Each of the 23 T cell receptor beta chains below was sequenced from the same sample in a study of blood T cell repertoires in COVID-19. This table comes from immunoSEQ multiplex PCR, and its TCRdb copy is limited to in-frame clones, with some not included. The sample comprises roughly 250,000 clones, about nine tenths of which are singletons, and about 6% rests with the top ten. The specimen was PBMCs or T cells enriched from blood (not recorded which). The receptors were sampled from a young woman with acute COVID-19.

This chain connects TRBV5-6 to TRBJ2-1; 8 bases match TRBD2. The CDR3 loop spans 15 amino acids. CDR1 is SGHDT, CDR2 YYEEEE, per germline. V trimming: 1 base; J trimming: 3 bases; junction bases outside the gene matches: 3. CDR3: CASSLFSGVYNEQFF. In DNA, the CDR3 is TGTGCCAGCAGCTTGTTTAGCGGGGTCTACAATGAGCAGTTCTTC.

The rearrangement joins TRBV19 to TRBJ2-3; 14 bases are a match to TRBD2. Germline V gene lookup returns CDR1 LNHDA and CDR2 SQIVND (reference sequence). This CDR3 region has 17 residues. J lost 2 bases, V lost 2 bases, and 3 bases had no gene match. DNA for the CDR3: TGTGCCAGTAGTATATTGGGACTAGCGGGAGCCACAGATACGCAGTATTTT. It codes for CASSILGLAGATDTQYF.

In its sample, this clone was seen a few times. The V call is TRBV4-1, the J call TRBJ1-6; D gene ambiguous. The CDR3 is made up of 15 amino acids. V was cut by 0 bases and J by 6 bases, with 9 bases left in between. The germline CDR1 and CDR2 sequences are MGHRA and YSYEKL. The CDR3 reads CASSQDRGVNSPLHF. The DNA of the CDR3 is TGCGCCAGCAGCCAAGATCGCGGCGTTAATTCACCCCTCCACTTT.

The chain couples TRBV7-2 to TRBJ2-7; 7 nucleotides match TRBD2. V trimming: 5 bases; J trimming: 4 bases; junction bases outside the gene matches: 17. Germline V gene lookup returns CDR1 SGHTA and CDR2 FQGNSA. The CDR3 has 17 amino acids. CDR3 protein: CASSTSPGLGRFYEQYF. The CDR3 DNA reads TGTGCCAGCAGCACCAGTCCCGGACTAGGAAGGTTTTACGAGCAGTACTTC.

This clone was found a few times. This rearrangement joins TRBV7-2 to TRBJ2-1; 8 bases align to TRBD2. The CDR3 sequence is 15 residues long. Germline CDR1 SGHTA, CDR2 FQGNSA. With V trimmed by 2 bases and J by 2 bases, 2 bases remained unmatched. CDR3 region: CASSLSGLAYNEQFF. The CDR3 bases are TGTGCCAGCAGCTTATCGGGACTAGCCTACAATGAGCAGTTCTTC.

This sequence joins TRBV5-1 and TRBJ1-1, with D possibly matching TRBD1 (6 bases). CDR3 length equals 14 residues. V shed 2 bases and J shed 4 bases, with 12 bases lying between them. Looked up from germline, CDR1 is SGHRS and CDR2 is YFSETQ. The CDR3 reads CASSFLQGSTEAFF. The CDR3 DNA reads TGCGCCAGCAGCTTTCTACAGGGAAGCACTGAAGCTTTCTTT.

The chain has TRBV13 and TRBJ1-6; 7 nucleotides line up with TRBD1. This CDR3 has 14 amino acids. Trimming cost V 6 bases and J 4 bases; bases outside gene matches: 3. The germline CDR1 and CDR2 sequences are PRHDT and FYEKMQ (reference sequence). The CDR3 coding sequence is TGTGCCAGCAGTCCGGACAGGTATAATTCACCCCTCCACTTT. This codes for CASSPDRYNSPLHF.

CDR3 bases: TGTGCCAGCAGCCCAACAGGACTAGCGGGGGGCCCCGGATCCTACGAGCAGTACTTC. Its translation: CASSPTGLAGGPGSYEQYF. The chain is built from TRBV7-9 and TRBJ2-7; 14 nucleotides agree with TRBD2. CDR3 size: 19 residues. Germline loops: CDR1 SEHNR, CDR2 FQNEAQ (reference sequence). V lost 5 bases and J lost 1; bases outside the gene matches: 13.

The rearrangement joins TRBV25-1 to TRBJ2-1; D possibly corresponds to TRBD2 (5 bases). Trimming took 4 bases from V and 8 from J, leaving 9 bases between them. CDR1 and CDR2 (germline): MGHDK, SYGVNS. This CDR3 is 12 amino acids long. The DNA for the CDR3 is TGTGCCAGCAGTGCGGGGAAGGATGAGCAGTTCTTC. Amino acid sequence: CASSAGKDEQFF.

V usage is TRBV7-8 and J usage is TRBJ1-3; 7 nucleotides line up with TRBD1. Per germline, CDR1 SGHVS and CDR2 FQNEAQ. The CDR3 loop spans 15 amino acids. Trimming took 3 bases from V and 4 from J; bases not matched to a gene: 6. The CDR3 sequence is CASSFKGARGNTIYF. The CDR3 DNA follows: TGTGCCAGCAGCTTCAAGGGGGCGCGCGGAAACACCATATATTTT.

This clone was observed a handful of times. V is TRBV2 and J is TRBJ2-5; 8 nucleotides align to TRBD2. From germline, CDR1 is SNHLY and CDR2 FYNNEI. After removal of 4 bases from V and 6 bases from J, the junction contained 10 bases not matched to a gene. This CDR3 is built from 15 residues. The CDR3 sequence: CASSGISGGTKTQYF. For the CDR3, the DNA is TGTGCCAGCAGTGGAATAAGCGGGGGAACAAAGACCCAGTACTTC.

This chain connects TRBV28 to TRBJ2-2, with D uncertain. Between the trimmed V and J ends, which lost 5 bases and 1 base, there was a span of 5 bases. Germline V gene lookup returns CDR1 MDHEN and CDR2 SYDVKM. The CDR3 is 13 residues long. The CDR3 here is CASSIKNTGELFF. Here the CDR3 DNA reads TGTGCCAGCAGTATTAAGAACACCGGGGAGCTGTTTTTT.

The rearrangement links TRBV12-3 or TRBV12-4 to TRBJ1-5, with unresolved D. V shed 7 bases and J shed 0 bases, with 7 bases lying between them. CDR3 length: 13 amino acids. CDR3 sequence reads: CASKRDSNQPQHF. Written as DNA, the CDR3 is TGTGCCAGCAAGAGGGATAGCAATCAGCCCCAGCATTTT.

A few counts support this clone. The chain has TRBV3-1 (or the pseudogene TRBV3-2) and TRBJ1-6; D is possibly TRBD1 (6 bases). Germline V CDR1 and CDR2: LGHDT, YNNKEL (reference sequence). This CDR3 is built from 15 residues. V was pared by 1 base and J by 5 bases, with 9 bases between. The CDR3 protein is CASSQGQANNSPLHF. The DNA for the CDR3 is TGTGCCAGCAGCCAAGGACAGGCAAATAATTCACCCCTCCACTTT.

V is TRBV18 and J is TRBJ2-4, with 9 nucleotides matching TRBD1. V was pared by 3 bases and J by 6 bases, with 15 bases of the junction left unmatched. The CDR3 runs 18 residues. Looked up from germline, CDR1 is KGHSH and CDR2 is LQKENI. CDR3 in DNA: TGTGCCAGCTCACCCGGACTACTCCCGGGACAGGGTCTAAACATTCAGTACTTC. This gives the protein CASSPGLLPGQGLNIQYF.

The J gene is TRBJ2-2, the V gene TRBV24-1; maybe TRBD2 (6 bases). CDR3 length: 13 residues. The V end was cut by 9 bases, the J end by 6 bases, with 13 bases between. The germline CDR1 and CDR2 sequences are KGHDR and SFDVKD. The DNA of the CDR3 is TGTGCCACCGGGGGGAGTTTCGCCGGGGAGCTGTTTTTT. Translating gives CATGGSFAGELFF.

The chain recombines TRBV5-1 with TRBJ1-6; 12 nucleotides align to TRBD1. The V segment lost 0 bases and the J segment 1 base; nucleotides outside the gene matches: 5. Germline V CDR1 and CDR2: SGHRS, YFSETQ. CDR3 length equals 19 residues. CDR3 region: CASSLVGTGGLSYNSPLHF. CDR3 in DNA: TGCGCCAGCAGCTTGGTCGGGACAGGGGGCTTATCCTATAATTCACCCCTCCACTTT.

CDR3 in DNA: TGTGCCAGCAGCCAGACAGAGTACACTGAAGCTTTCTTT. Protein product: CASSQTEYTEAFF. The V call is TRBV27, the J call TRBJ1-1, with D possibly being TRBD1 (5 bases). V lost 6 bases, J lost 3 bases, and 11 bases lay in between. Germline CDR1 and CDR2: MNHEY and SMNVEV (reference sequence). The CDR3 is made up of 13 amino acids.

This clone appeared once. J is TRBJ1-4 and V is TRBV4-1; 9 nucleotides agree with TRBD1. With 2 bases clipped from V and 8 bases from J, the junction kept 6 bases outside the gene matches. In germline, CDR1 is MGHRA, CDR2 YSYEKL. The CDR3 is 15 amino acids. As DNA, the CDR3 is TGCGCCAGCAGCCAACCCGGACAGGGGAAGGAAAAACTGTTTTTT. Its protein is CASSQPGQGKEKLFF.

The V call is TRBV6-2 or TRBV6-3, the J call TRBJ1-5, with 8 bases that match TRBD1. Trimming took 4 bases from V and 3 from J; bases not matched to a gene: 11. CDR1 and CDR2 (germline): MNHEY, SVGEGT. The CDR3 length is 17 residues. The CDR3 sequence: CASSWPGTGEYNQPQHF. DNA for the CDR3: TGTGCCAGCAGTTGGCCCGGGACAGGAGAGTACAATCAGCCCCAGCATTTT.

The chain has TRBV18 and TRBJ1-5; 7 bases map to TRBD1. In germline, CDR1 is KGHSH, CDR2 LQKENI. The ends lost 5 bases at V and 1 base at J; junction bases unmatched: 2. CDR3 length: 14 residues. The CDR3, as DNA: TGTGCCAGCTCAGACAGGGACAGCAATCAGCCCCAGCATTTT. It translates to CASSDRDSNQPQHF.

The CDR3 protein is CASSIFQGYNEQFF. The CDR3 nucleotides are TGTGCCAGTAGTATCTTTCAGGGTTACAATGAGCAGTTCTTC. This chain joins TRBV19 and TRBJ2-1; perhaps TRBD1 as D (5 bases). The ends were cut back, 3 bases at V and 4 bases at J, with 10 bases in the middle. CDR3 length: 14 amino acids. Germline-derived CDR1 and CDR2 are LNHDA and SQIVND (reference sequence).

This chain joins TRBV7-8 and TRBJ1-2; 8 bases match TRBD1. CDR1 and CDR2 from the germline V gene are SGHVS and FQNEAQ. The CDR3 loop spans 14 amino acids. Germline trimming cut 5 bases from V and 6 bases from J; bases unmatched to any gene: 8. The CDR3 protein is CASSLEPTGDGYTF. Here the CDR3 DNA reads TGTGCCAGCAGCCTAGAGCCGACAGGGGATGGCTACACCTTC.